Listed here is a single T cell receptor beta chain. What antigen it recognizes has not been identified. The record has no base qualities; no much larger clone is one base away. The sample comes from a study of early T cells in non-severe SARS-CoV-2 infection (dated by TCRdb to the early 2020s). Some background on the complete study: Because TCR sequencing was done on bulk RNA from unsorted whole blood, the alpha and beta chains could not be paired.

A case-control design nested within a healthcare worker cohort in London, UK, was used, with weekly nasopharyngeal swab PCR tests and blood sampling performed. Healthcare workers were recruited during the week of the UK lockdown, between 23 and 31 March 2020, and followed weekly for up to roughly 15 weeks. V is pared back by 0 bases and J by 8 bases, with 5 bases lying between the germline termini. The germline V gene specifies SGHRS as CDR1 and YFSETQ as CDR2. Reading from cysteine to phenylalanine, the CDR3 counts 12 amino acids. Only CDR3 DNA remains: 36 bases, in frame from the first base. Study-level results and caveats: Matching against VDJdb was skewed toward anti-spike CD8 responses, likely underestimated virus-specific expansions, and missed private and CD4 specificities.

The protocol used for the library was 5' RACE. Sequencing was performed on a NextSeq 500. To correct for sequencing error and PCR bias, the TCR library protocol tagged individual cDNA molecules with unique molecular identifiers. Sequencing covered both TCR alpha and beta chains, and within each sample the abundances of alpha and beta sequences were tightly co-correlated. The original pipeline was this. Decombinator V4 was used to annotate the V gene, J gene and CDR3 of the TCR sequences. Expanded TCRs were defined as changing significantly between any two time points under a Poisson model with p below 0.0001. TCR abundances were normalised to the total number of TCRs sequenced per sample and expressed as counts per million. TRAV1-2 paired with TRAJ12, TRAJ20 or TRAJ33 defined MAIT TCRs, while TRAV10 paired with TRAJ18 defined iNKT TCRs. A search of VDJdb, accessed on 1 November 2021, was run for TCRs annotated to CMV, EBV and SARS-CoV-2, with TCRs annotated for multiple antigens excluded. Using fastp trimming at Q25 and MiXCR clonotype assembly, TCRdb reanalyzed the public sequencing data and kept in-frame beta chains. Under each unique CDR3 protein, matching rows form one entry showing the most common genes and DNA. TCRdb, not the authors, supplied the V and J calls. The sample table holds more than 95,000 distinct CDR3 sequences, of which roughly 9.6% were seen once. The ten most abundant clones make up just over 4.5% of the sample.

This chain joins TRBV5-1 to TRBJ1-4; no confident D gene assignment can be made. The specimen comprised whole blood, sampled at baseline. The clonotype comes from an adult who was a healthcare worker with PCR-confirmed SARS-CoV-2 infection or an uninfected control (not recorded which). The sequenced DNA is TGCGCCAGCAGCTTGGATGAGGAAAAACTGTTTTTT. Its protein product is CASSLDEEKLFF.